This entry describes one TCR beta chain. These data come from a study of cytomegalovirus exposure and HLA in healthy donors. This CDR3 is 17 amino acids long. The V gene end was trimmed by 4 bases and the J gene end by 4 bases; junction bases not matched to a gene: 8. In germline, CDR1 is SGHDT, CDR2 YYEEEE. The method was immunoSEQ multiplex PCR; TCRdb's version includes in-frame clones alone and lacks a portion of them. The sample records tens of thousands of clones, about 96% being singletons. V gene TRBV5-6 combines with J gene TRBJ2-5; 15 bases map to TRBD2. This TCR was recovered from a man between 18 and 35 years old in good health and CMV-seronegative. Source material: PBMCs. For the CDR3, the DNA is TGTGCCAGCAGCCCGGGACTAGCGGGAGGCGCTAGAGAGACCCAGTACTTC. This sequence encodes CASSPGLAGGARETQYF.